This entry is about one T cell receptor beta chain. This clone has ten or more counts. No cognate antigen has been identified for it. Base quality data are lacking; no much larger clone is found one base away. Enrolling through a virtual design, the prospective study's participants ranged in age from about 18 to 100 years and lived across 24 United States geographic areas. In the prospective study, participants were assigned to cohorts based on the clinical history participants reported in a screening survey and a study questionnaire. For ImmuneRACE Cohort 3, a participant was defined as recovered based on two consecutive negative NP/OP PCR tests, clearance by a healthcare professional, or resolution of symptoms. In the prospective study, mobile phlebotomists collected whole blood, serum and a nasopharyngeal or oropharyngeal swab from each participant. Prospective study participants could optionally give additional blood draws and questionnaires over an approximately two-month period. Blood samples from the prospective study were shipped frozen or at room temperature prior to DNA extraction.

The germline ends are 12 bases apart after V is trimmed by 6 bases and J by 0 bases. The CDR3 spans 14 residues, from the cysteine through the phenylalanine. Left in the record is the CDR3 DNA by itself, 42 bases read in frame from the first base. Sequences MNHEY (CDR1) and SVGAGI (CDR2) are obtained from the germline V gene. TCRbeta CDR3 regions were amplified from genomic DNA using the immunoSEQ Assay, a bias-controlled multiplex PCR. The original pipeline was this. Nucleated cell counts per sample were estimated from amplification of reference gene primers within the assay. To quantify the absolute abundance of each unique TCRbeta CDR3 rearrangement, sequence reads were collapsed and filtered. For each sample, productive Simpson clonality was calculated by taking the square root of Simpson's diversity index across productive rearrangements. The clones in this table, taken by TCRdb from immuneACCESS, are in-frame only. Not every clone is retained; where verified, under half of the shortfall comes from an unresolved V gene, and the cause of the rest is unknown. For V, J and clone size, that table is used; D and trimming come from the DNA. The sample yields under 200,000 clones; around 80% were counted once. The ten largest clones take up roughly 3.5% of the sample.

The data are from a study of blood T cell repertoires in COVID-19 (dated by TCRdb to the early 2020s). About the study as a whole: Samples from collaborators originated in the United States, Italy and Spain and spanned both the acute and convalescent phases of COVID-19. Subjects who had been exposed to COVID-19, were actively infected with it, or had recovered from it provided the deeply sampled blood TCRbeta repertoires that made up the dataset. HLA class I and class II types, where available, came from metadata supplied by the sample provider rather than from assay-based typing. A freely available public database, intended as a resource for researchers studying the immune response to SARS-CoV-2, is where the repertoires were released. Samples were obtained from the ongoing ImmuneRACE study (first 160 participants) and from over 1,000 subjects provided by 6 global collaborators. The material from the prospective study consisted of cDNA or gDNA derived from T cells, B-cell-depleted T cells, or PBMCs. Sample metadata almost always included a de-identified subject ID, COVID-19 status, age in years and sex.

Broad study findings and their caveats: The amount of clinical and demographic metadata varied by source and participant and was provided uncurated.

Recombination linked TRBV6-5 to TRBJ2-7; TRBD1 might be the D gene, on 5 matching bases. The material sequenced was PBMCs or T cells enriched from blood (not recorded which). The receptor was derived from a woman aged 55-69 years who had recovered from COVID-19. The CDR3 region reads CASSKTAVSYEQYF. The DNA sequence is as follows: TGTGCCAGCAGCAAGACAGCCGTCTCCTACGAGCAGTACTTC.